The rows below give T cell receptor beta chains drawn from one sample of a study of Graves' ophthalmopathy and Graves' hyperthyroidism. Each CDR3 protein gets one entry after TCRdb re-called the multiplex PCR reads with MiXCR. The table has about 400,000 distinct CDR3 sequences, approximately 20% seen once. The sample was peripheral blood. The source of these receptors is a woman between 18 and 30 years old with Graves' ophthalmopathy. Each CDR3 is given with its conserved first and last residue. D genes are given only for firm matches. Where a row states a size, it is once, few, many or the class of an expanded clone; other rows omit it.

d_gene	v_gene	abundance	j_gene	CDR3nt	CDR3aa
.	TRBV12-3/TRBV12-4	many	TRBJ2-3	TGTGCCAGCAGAGCCCGTTGGGACCGCACAGATACGCAGTATTTT	CASRARWDRTDTQYF
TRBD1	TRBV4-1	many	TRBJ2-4	TGCGCCAGCAGCCAACCCCTGAATAAGGACAGGGGGCGCGAAGGGGAGTGGGCCTTC	CASSQPLNKDRGREGEWAF
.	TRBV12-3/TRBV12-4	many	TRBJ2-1	TGTGCCAGCCGGATCGGCAGGGCCCCCTCAAGTGAGCAGTTCTTC	CASRIGRAPSSEQFF
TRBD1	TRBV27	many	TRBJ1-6	TGTGCCAGCAGTCACGGACAGGGGACTTCACCCCTCCACTTT	CASSHGQGTSPLHF
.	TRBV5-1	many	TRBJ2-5	TGCGCCAGCAGCTTGGGAAGACCCGGGGAGACCCAGTACTTC	CASSLGRPGETQYF
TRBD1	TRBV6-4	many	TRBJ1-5	TGTGCCAGCACGGACAGGAAAGATAGCAATCAGCCCCAGCATTTT	CASTDRKDSNQPQHF
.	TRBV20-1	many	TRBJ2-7	TGCAGTGCTAGGGCAGCGAGCTACGAGCAGTACTTC	CSARAASYEQYF
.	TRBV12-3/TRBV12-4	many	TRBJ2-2	TGTGCCAGCGTCCCGAACACCGGGGAGCTGTTTTTT	CASVPNTGELFF
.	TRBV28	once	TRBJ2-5	TGTGCCAGCAGCTCTTCGACAACGCGAAACAGGGTCGAAGAGACCCAGTACTTC	CASSSSTTRNRVEETQYF
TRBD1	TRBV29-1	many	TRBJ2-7	TGCAGCGGACAAACAGGGGTCCGGGAGCAGTACTTC	CSGQTGVREQYF
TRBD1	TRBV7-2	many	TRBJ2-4	TGTGCCAGCAGCCCCGGGACAGCCTACAAAAACATTCAGTACTTC	CASSPGTAYKNIQYF
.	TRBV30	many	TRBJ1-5	TGTGCCTGGAGTGTCTGGGGTCGGAGCAATCAGCCCCAGCATTTT	CAWSVWGRSNQPQHF
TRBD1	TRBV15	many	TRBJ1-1	TGTGCCACCAGCAGAAGGACAGGACACACTGAAGCTTTCTTT	CATSRRTGHTEAFF
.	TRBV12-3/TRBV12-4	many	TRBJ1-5	TGTGCCAGCAGTTTACAGGGGTCTAATCAGCCCCAGCATTTT	CASSLQGSNQPQHF
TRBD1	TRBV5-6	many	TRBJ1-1	TGTGCCAGCAGCCCGGGACAGGGCCTCGGGGCTGAAGCTTTCTTT	CASSPGQGLGAEAFF
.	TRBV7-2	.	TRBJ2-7	TGTGCCAGCAGCTTAGAAGTGGGTTCTTACGAGCAGTACTTC	CASSLEVGSYEQYF
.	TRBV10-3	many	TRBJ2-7	TGTGCCATCAGTAACCGGGACCGACACGAGCAGTACTTC	CAISNRDRHEQYF
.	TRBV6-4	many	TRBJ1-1	TGTGCCAGCAGTGAGTGGGGGGGCACTGAAGCTTTCTTT	CASSEWGGTEAFF
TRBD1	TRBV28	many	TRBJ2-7	TGTGCCAGCAGTCAAGGACAGGCCTCCTACGAGCAGTACTTC	CASSQGQASYEQYF
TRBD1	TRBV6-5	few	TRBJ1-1	TGTGCCAGCAGTTACTACAGGGGAGACACTGAAGCTTTCTTT	CASSYYRGDTEAFF
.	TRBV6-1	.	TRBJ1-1	TGTGCCAGCGTAGGGACCATGAACACTGAAGCTTTCTTT	CASVGTMNTEAFF
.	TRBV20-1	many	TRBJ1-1	TGCAGTGCTAGAGATCAGTGGGGCACGGACACTGAAGCTTTCTTT	CSARDQWGTDTEAFF
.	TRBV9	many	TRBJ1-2	TGTGCCAGCAGCGTAGATCAGGGTGTAAGTTCCGGCTACACCTTC	CASSVDQGVSSGYTF
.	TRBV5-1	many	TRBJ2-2	TGCGCCAGCAGCTTGGTCCAGAGAACCGGGGAGCTGTTTTTT	CASSLVQRTGELFF
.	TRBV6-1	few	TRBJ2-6	TGTGCCAGCACCACGATGAGGACAGGGGCCAACGTCCTGACTTTC	CASTTMRTGANVLTF
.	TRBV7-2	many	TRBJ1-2	TGTGCCAGCAGCTTAGGGGGTGTGGGCTACACCTTC	CASSLGGVGYTF
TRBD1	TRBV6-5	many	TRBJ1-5	TGTGCCAGCAAGGGGGACAGGGTGGTCGGCAATCAGCCCCAGCATTTT	CASKGDRVVGNQPQHF
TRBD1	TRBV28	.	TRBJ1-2	TGTGCCAGCAGTTTAAGGACAGGGAATGGCTACACCTTC	CASSLRTGNGYTF
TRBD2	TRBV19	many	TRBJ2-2	TGTGCCAGTAGGCTAGCGGGGAACTCGAACACCGGGGAGCTGTTTTTT	CASRLAGNSNTGELFF
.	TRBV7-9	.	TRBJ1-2	TGTGCCAGCAGCTTAAGCCAGACCATACGTGGCTACACCTTC	CASSLSQTIRGYTF
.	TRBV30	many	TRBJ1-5	TGTGCCTGGAGTGTAGGGACATTGGGTGGCAATCAGCCCCAGCATTTT	CAWSVGTLGGNQPQHF
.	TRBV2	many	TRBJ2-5	TGTGCCAGCTTTCGGGAAGAGACCCAGTACTTC	CASFREETQYF
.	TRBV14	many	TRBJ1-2	TGTGCCAGCAGCCCCGCCGGGACACCCTATGGCTACACCTTC	CASSPAGTPYGYTF
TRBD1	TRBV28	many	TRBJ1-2	TGTGCCAGCAGTTACAGGGGGCTTGGCTACACCTTC	CASSYRGLGYTF
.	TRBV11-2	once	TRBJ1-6	TGTGCCAGCAGCGAAACAGGGATTTCACCCCTCCACTTT	CASSETGISPLHF
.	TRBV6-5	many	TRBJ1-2	TGTGCCAGCAGTTGGACTGGGTATGGCTACACCTTC	CASSWTGYGYTF
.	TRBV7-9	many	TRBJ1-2	TGTGCCAGCAGCCTTGAATGGGCCTATGGCTACACCTTC	CASSLEWAYGYTF
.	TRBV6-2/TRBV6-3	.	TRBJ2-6	TGTGCCAGCAGACGTAACCAGGGCTCTGGGGCCAACGTCCTGACTTTC	CASRRNQGSGANVLTF
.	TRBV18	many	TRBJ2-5	TGTGCCAGCTCCCCACCGGGACGAGAGACCCAGTACTTC	CASSPPGRETQYF
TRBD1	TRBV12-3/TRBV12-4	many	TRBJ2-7	TGTGCCAGCAGTTCGGACAGGGGTACCTACGAGCAGTACTTC	CASSSDRGTYEQYF
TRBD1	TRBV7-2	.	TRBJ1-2	TGTGCCAGCAGCCCCCGGGACAGGGGGTATTTC	CASSPRDRGYF
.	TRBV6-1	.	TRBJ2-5	TGTGCCAGCAGCTCACAGGGAAATCAAGAGACCCAGTACTTC	CASSSQGNQETQYF
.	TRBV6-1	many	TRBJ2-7	TGTGCCAGCAGTGGTTCTAGGGGGGAGGAGCAGTACTTC	CASSGSRGEEQYF
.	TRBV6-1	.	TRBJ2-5	TGTGCCAGCAGTAGACCCCCGGCGGAGACCCAGTACTTC	CASSRPPAETQYF
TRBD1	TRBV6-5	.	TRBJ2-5	TGTGCCAGCAGTCACAGGGGGATACAAGAGACCCAGTACTTC	CASSHRGIQETQYF
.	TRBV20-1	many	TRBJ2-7	TGCAGTGCTAGTGGCCGTGGCTACGAGCAGTACTTC	CSASGRGYEQYF
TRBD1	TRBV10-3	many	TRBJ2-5	TGTGCCACCCTGGACCACAGGGGGCCAGGGGAGACCCAGTACTTC	CATLDHRGPGETQYF
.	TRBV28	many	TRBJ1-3	TGTGCCAGCAGTTCCAGGCGCGTGTACTCCTCTGGAAACACCATATATTTT	CASSSRRVYSSGNTIYF
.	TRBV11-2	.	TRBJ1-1	TGTGCCAGCAGCTTAGATTCTGCAGTTCGGACTGAAGCTTTCTTT	CASSLDSAVRTEAFF
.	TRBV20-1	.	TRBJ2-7	TGCAGTGCTAGTCGACAGGCATTCTCCTACGAGCAGTACTTC	CSASRQAFSYEQYF
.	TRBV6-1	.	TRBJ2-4	TGTGCCAGCAGCCCCGTGGCTGGGGGAACCAGGAACATTCAGTACTTC	CASSPVAGGTRNIQYF
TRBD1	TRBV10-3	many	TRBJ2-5	TGTGCCATCAGTGAGATACAGGGGGAGACCCAGTACTTC	CAISEIQGETQYF
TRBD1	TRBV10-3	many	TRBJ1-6	TGTGCCATCAGTGCCAGAGACAGGGCGAGCTCCTATAATTCACCCCTCCACTTT	CAISARDRASSYNSPLHF
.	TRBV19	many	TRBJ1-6	TGTGCCAGTAGTATGGGCAGCGCCAATTCACCCCTCCACTTT	CASSMGSANSPLHF
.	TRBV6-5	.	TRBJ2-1	TGTGCCAGCAGTTCCCGGGACACCTCCTACAATGAGCAGTTCTTC	CASSSRDTSYNEQFF
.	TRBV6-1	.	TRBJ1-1	TGTGCCAGCAGTGAAGCCGACAGCGGTTGGGGTACTGAAGCTTTCTTT	CASSEADSGWGTEAFF
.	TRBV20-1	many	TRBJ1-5	TGCAGTGCCCCACAAGGATTTAGCAATCAGCCCCAGCATTTT	CSAPQGFSNQPQHF
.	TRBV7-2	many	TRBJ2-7	TGTGCCAGCAGCTTGTACCGGGATCCGGGATTGGGGTACTTC	CASSLYRDPGLGYF
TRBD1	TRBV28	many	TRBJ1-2	TGTGCCAGCAGTTTGGTCGCAGGGGGCGATGGCTACACCTTC	CASSLVAGGDGYTF
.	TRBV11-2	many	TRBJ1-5	TGTGCCAGCAGCTTAGGTCCAGAAAATCAGCCCCAGCATTTT	CASSLGPENQPQHF